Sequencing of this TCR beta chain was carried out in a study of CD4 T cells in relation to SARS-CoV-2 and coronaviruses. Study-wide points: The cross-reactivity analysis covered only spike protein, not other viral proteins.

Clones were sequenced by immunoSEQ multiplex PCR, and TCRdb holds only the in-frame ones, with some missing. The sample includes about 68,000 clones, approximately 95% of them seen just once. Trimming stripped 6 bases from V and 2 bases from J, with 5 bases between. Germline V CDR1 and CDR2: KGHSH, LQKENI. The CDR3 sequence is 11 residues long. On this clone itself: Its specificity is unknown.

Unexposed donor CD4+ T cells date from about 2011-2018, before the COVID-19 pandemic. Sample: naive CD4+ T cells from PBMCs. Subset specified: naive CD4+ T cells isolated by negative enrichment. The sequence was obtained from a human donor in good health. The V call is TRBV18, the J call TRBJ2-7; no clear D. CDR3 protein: CASSTTYEQYF. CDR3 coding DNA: TGTGCCAGCTCGACCACCTACGAGCAGTACTTC.